The T cell receptor beta chain under discussion was sequenced for a study of blood T cells in healthy people across ages. Notes on the study in general: Strong correlation was found linking TCR beta diversity to naive T cell percentage. Naive CD4+ cell counts and diversity both ran higher in long-lived than in aged donors.

CDR1 and CDR2 from the germline V gene are MNHEY and SMNVEV (reference sequence). V lost 2 bases to trimming and J lost 4 bases; unmatched junction nucleotides: 8. The CDR3 sequence is 16 residues long. As concerns this clonotype: Its antigen is still unknown.

A sample-barcoded 5' primer and a J-beta primer mix were used in a second PCR of roughly 7 to 12 cycles. TCRdb re-derived calls from the 5' RACE reads in MiXCR, one entry per CDR3 protein. The sample carries about 1.4 million distinct CDR3 sequences, almost 60% recorded once. The chain combines TRBV27 with TRBJ2-3; 8 nucleotides line up with TRBD2. Material for sequencing was blood. This TCR was sampled from a man younger than 35 in good health. CDR3 residues: CASSLMGAGGSDTQYF. The CDR3 bases are TGTGCCAGCAGTTTAATGGGGGCGGGGGGCTCAGATACGCAGTATTTT.